The source of this T cell receptor (beta chain) is a study of control samples from healthy donors and cancer patients. Germline CDR1 is MNHEY and CDR2 is SMNVEV (reference sequence). The CDR3 runs 14 residues. The ends lost 3 bases at V and 8 bases at J; junction bases unmatched: 3. Sequencing was performed with immunoSEQ multiplex PCR; in TCRdb, only in-frame clones are kept and a portion is missing. Of some 140,000 clones in the sample, more than 85% are singletons; the top ten hold 8.7%. This receptor was obtained from a woman aged 25-40 years in good health. The chain has TRBV27 and TRBJ1-4; 10 bases are a match to TRBD1. Sequenced: blood. CDR3 sequence: CASSFRDRGEKLFF. DNA for the CDR3: TGTGCCAGCAGTTTCCGGGACAGGGGCGAAAAACTGTTTTTT.